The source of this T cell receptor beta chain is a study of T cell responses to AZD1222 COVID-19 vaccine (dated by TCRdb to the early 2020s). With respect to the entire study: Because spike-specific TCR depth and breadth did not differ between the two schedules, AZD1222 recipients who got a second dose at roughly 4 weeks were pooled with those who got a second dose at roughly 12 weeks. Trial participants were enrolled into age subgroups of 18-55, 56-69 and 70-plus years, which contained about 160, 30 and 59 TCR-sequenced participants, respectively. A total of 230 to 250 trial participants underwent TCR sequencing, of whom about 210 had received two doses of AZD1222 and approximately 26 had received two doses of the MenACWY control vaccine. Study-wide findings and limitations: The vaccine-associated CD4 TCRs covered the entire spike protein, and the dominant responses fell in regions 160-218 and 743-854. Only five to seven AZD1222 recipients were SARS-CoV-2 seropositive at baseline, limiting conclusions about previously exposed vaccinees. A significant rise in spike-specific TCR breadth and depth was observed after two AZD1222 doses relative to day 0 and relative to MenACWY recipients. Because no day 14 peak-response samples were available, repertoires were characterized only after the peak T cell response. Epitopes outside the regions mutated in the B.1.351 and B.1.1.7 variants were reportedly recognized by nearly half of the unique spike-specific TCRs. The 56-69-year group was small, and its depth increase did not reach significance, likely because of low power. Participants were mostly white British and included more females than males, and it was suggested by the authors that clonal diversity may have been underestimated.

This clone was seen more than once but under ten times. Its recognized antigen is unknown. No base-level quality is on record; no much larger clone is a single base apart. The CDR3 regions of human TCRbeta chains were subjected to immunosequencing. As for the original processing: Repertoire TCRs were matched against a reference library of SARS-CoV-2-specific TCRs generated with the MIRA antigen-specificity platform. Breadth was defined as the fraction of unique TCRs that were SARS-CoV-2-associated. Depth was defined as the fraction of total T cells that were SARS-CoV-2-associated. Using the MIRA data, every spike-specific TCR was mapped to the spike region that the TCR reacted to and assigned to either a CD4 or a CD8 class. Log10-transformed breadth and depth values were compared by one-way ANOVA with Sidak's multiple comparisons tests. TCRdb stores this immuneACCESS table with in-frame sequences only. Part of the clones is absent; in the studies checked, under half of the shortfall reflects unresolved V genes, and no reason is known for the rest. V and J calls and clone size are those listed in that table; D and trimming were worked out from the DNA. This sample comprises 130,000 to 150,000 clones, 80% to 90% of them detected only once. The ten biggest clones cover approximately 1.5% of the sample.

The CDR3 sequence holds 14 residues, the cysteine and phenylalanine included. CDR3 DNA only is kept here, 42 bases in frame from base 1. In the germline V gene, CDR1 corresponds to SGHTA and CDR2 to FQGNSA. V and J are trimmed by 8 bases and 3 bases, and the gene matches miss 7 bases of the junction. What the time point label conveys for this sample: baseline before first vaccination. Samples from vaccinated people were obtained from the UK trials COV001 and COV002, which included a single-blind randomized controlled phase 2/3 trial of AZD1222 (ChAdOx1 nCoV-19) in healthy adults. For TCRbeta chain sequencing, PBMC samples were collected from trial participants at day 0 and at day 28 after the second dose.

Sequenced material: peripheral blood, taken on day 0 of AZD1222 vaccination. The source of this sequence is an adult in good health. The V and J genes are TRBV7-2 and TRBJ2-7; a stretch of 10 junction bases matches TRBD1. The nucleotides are TGTGCCAGCGCCCGGACAGGGGGACACTACGAGCAGTACTTC. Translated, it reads CASARTGGHYEQYF.